This record covers a single T cell receptor beta chain. This clone's antigen is unknown. No much larger clonotype is one base removed from it; base qualities were not supplied. Libraries were prepared through the immunoSEQ multiplex PCR assay. In the source study's methods: A statistical classification framework was built to diagnose cytomegalovirus status from the catalog of TCR beta chain sequences. Entries here come from immuneACCESS through TCRdb and include only in-frame sequences with V and J called. Some clones fail to appear in such tables; in the studies checked, an unresolved V gene covers under half of the shortfall, and the cause of the remainder is unknown. Clone size and V and J calls were adopted from that table, with D and trimming inferred from the DNA. A total of 150,000 to 200,000 clones appear in this sample, around nine tenths of them only once. The top ten clonotypes cover more than 1.2% of the sample.

Unmatched junction bases come to 4, with V trimmed by 4 bases and J by 1 base. Counted from cysteine to phenylalanine, this CDR3 has 15 amino acids. The kept DNA is CDR3 alone, 45 bases in frame from the first base. CDR1 is given as MGHRA and CDR2 as YSYEKL, both from the germline V gene. Separate from the roughly 650-subject first cohort, the validation cohort of 120 subjects was the group to which the donors belonged. This entry belongs to a study of cytomegalovirus exposure and HLA in healthy donors (TCRdb year 2017). The study in broad terms: According to a later analysis, one platform produced both the 110 or so validation repertoires and the 730 or so repertoires of the first cohort. The study was designed to test whether signatures of past pathogen exposure could be identified by cataloging public T cell receptors. Along with the roughly 670-subject first cohort, a separate validation cohort of some 130 different subjects was used. To predict cytomegalovirus infection status, the study brought together high-throughput TCR immunosequencing, statistical association of individual TCRs with disease status, and machine learning.

Beyond this particular receptor, the publication reports: The validation cohort had no HLA typing available for a later analysis, so co-occurrence within that cohort was assessed over all 120 or so repertoires. A few of the identified cytomegalovirus-associated TCR beta chains were confirmed in vitro to be specific for cytomegalovirus antigens. A total of roughly 160 TCR beta chains were listed by the study as associated with cytomegalovirus. Of the cluster scores, 85% to 95% were above 0 in a later analysis, which found that TCRs clustered in the first cohort also tended to co-occur in the approximately 110 validation repertoires. While some public TCRs were present in many individuals, most TCR sequences turned up only very rarely across donors. In both the original and validation cohorts, the classifier was reported to diagnose cytomegalovirus status with high specificity and sensitivity. According to the authors, the approach could potentially be generalized to other disease states and immunological phenotypes.

The material sequenced was PBMCs. The rearranged segments are TRBV4-1 and TRBJ1-1, with 9 middle bases fitting TRBD1. This TCR was sampled from a woman in her twenties or thirties in good health and CMV-seronegative. For the CDR3, the sequence is CASSLDRGANTEAFF. Here is the DNA: TGCGCCAGCAGCCTTGACAGGGGGGCGAACACTGAAGCTTTCTTT.